This T cell receptor beta chain was recovered during a study of blood T cell repertoires in COVID-19 (dated by TCRdb to 2019 to 2021). In terms of the full investigation: The collaborator samples originated in the United States, Italy and Spain and spanned the acute and convalescent phases of COVID-19. The prospective study material was composed of cDNA or gDNA derived from T cells, B-cell-depleted T cells, or PBMCs. Subjects who had been exposed to COVID-19, were actively infected with it, or had recovered from it provided the deeply sampled blood TCRbeta repertoires that made up the dataset. The repertoires were made available in a free public database intended to serve as a resource for research on the immune response to SARS-CoV-2. The samples were drawn from the first 160 participants of the ongoing ImmuneRACE study and from 1,254 subjects provided by 6 global collaborators. The sample metadata nearly always contained a de-identified subject ID, COVID-19 status, age in years and sex. Where available, HLA class I and class II types were taken from metadata supplied by the sample provider and were not determined by assay-based typing. Here is what the overall study found, with its caveats: The amount of clinical and demographic metadata varied by source and participant and was provided uncurated.

As for this clone: Its antigen has not been determined. No base quality information exists; no much larger clone differs at one position.

The collaborating institutions used their own protocols to collect whole blood in K2EDTA tubes. For TCRbeta analysis, collaborators shipped samples as frozen whole blood, isolated PBMCs, or DNA extracted from either of those sample types. TCRbeta CDR3 regions were amplified from genomic DNA using the immunoSEQ Assay, a bias-controlled multiplex PCR. The authors processed their data as follows. Nucleated cell counts per sample were estimated from amplification of reference gene primers within the assay. To quantify the absolute abundance of each unique TCRbeta CDR3 rearrangement, sequence reads were collapsed and filtered. Productive Simpson clonality was computed per sample as the square root of Simpson's diversity index over productive rearrangements. As stored in TCRdb, this immuneACCESS dataset retains in-frame rearrangements with V and J assigned. A fraction of the clones does not appear; measured against another copy, unresolved V genes explain less than half of the discrepancy, and the remainder lacks a known reason. Clonal size and the V and J genes are those of that table, whereas D and trimming came from the DNA. In this sample the table shows about 130,000 clones, 75% to 90% of which occur a single time. The ten biggest clones cover 1.9% of the sample.

The CDR1 and CDR2 encoded by the germline V gene are MNHEY and SVGAGI. The cysteine opens and the phenylalanine closes a CDR3 of 11 amino acids. The sequence is cut down to CDR3 DNA, 33 bases in frame from base 1. A distance of 10 bases separates the germline ends of V and J, which lose 8 bases and 6 bases respectively. The chain uses TRBV6-5 and TRBJ1-2, with the D gene uncertain. The receptor was derived from a man between 70 and 80 years old with acute or convalescent COVID-19. The sequenced material came from peripheral blood. The CDR3 corresponds to CASGRKDGYTF. The bases are TGTGCCAGCGGGAGGAAGGATGGCTACACCTTC.